Shown below are 30 T cell receptor beta chains from a single sample sequenced in a study of T cells expressing NK-cell markers. For each CDR3 protein, TCRdb gives one entry from its re-call of the 5' RACE reads, without DNA. The sample spans some 140,000 distinct CDR3 sequences; the ten largest clones claim more than 35%. Sequenced input: blood T cells: a sorted CD56 or NKG2C T cell subset, CD4+ or CD8+ T cells, or bulk PBMC T cells (not recorded which). The receptor source for this set is a woman between 50 and 59 years old in good health.

The J gene is TRBJ2-5, the V gene TRBV2; the TRBD2 assignment by TCRdb is unverifiable without DNA. This CDR3 is 16 amino acids long. Germline V gene lookup returns CDR1 SNHLY and CDR2 FYNNEI. CDR3 residues: CASSGGIAGYQETQYF.

The V and J genes are TRBV27 and TRBJ2-3; TCRdb proposes TRBD2, but this gene call is untestable without DNA. Looked up from germline, CDR1 is MNHEY and CDR2 is SMNVEV (reference sequence). The CDR3 sequence is 16 residues long. CDR3 loop: CASSLIAGGPGDTQYF.

This chain uses TRBV9 with TRBJ2-2. This CDR3 comprises 15 residues. Looked up from germline, CDR1 is SGDLS and CDR2 is YYNGEE. The CDR3 spells CASGVAGTNTGELFF.

CDR3 sequence: CAIISGRAGNTIYF. The chain has TRBV10-3 and TRBJ1-3; TCRdb lists TRBD1, though no DNA is available to test this call. The germline V gene has CDR1 ENHRY and CDR2 SYGVKD. The CDR3 extends over 14 amino acids.

The gene calls are TRBV5-6 and TRBJ2-1. This CDR3 has 16 residues. Germline loops: CDR1 SGHDT, CDR2 YYEEEE. The CDR3 here is CASSLPLRASYNEQFF.

The J gene is TRBJ1-2, the V gene TRBV12-3 or TRBV12-4; TCRdb's D gene call, TRBD1, goes unchecked for lack of DNA. The CDR3 runs to 13 residues. CDR3 loop: CASSPTGLDGYTF.

This chain uses TRBV5-5 with TRBJ2-7. There are 15 residues in the CDR3. Germline values: CDR1 SGHKS, CDR2 YYEKEE (reference sequence). The CDR3 here is CASSPYNPSSYEQYF. The full variable domain, completed using reference TRBV5-5 and TRBJ2-7, is DAGVTQSPTHLIKTRGQQVTLRCSPISGHKSVSWYQQVLGQGPQFIFQYYEKEERGRGNFPDRFSARQFPNYSSELNVNALLLGDSALYLCASSPYNPSSYEQYFGPGTRLTVT.

CDR3 residues: CASNPNGSGGGPSYNEQFF. J is TRBJ2-1 and V is TRBV5-1; the D gene TCRdb calls, TRBD2, cannot be checked with no DNA. In germline, CDR1 is SGHRS, CDR2 YFSETQ. The CDR3 is 19 amino acids.

The rearrangement joins TRBV11-3 to TRBJ2-1; with no DNA, the TCRdb D assignment of TRBD2 cannot be verified. Per the germline V gene, CDR1 is SGHNT and CDR2 is YENEEA. This CDR3 has 17 amino acids. The chain's CDR3 is CASSLSGGLSSYNEQFF.

CDR3 region: CASSLPTYNEQFF. The chain employs TRBV7-9 and TRBJ2-1. This CDR3 is 13 amino acids long. Germline assignment: CDR1 SEHNR and CDR2 FQNEAQ (reference sequence).

This chain links TRBV7-8 with TRBJ2-3. Germline values: CDR1 SGHVS, CDR2 FQNEAQ. This CDR3 has 15 amino acids. CDR3 sequence: CASSLASGATDTQYF.

V gene TRBV6-6 combines with J gene TRBJ2-3; without DNA, the TCRdb call of TRBD1 cannot be checked. CDR1 MNHNY and CDR2 SVGAGI come from the germline V gene (reference sequence). The CDR3 spans 15 residues. CDR3: CASREGGEFTDTQYF.

The CDR3 protein is CASGDRTSGTYEQYF. The V and J genes are TRBV12-5 and TRBJ2-7; TCRdb's assignment of TRBD2 cannot be checked, as there is no DNA. Germline CDR1 and CDR2: LGHNT and FRNRAP. The CDR3 length is 15 residues. Full variable domain (outside the CDR3, taken from reference TRBV12-5 and TRBJ2-7): DARVTQTPRHKVTEMGQEVTMRCQPILGHNTVFWYRQTMMQGLELLAYFRNRAPLDDSGMPKDRFSAEMPDATLATLKIQPSEPRDSAVYFCASGDRTSGTYEQYFGPGTRLTVT.

CDR3 sequence reads: CASLPGLGYNEQFF. V gene TRBV27 combines with J gene TRBJ2-1; TCRdb indicates TRBD2, and absent DNA this call remains unverified. The germline gives CDR1 MNHEY, CDR2 SMNVEV (reference sequence). The CDR3 covers 14 residues.

This sequence joins TRBV4-1 and TRBJ1-5; the D gene TCRdb calls, TRBD1, cannot be checked with no DNA. The germline V gene has CDR1 MGHRA and CDR2 YSYEKL. The CDR3 extends over 15 amino acids. The chain's CDR3 is CASSQVGGGNQPQHF.

The chain has TRBV6-1 and TRBJ2-3; the D call of TRBD1 rests on TCRdb alone, since no DNA is present to check it. The CDR3 sequence is 13 residues long. Germline V gene lookup returns CDR1 MNHNS and CDR2 SASEGT. CDR3 residues: CASWRGYTDTQYF.

This chain links TRBV27 with TRBJ2-2; the D gene TCRdb calls, TRBD1, cannot be checked with no DNA. Looked up from germline, CDR1 is MNHEY and CDR2 is SMNVEV (reference sequence). The CDR3 loop spans 13 amino acids. This CDR3 reads CASRIDRAGELFF.

The chain joins TRBV12-5 to TRBJ2-1; TCRdb picks TRBD1, but there is no DNA to check that call. The CDR3 covers 14 residues. Per the germline V gene, CDR1 is LGHNT and CDR2 is FRNRAP. The CDR3 loop reads CASVWDRDYNEQFF.

The V gene is TRBV9, the J gene TRBJ1-1; no DNA is available, so the TRBD1 call from TCRdb remains unchecked. CDR3 length: 14 residues. CDR1 and CDR2 (germline): SGDLS, YYNGEE. CDR3 amino acids: CASTPGVSNTEAFF.

This chain connects TRBV6-5 to TRBJ1-2; with no DNA, the TCRdb D assignment of TRBD1 cannot be verified. The CDR3 length is 12 residues. From germline, CDR1 is MNHEY and CDR2 SVGAGI. The CDR3 reads CASYRTGHGYTF.

V and J are TRBV7-9 and TRBJ2-5; absent DNA, TCRdb's TRBD1 call cannot be checked. The CDR3 length is 13 residues. From germline, CDR1 is SEHNR and CDR2 FQNEAQ (reference sequence). The CDR3 region is CATGTGGQETQYF.

The V call is TRBV27, the J call TRBJ1-2; the TCRdb D gene call, TRBD1, has no DNA to confirm it. Germline V gene sequence: CDR1 MNHEY, CDR2 SMNVEV (reference sequence). This CDR3 is built from 13 residues. The CDR3 reads CASSLSGTYGYTF.

This rearrangement joins TRBV19 to TRBJ1-2; TCRdb proposes TRBD1, but this gene call is untestable without DNA. The CDR3 covers 12 residues. Per germline, CDR1 LNHDA and CDR2 SQIVND (reference sequence). CDR3 sequence reads: CASSGQYYGYTF.

V usage is TRBV27 and J usage is TRBJ2-1; the TCRdb call, TRBD2, lacks DNA for checking. Germline CDR1 reads MNHEY; CDR2 reads SMNVEV (reference sequence). This CDR3 contains 15 residues. CDR3 loop: CASGYSGRAVDEQFF.

The chain combines TRBV7-3 with TRBJ2-7; TCRdb calls TRBD2, which cannot be checked without DNA. The CDR3 has 15 residues. In germline, CDR1 is SGHTA, CDR2 FQGTGA. CDR3 region: CASSLRPGLLYEQYF.

The chain employs TRBV11-2 and TRBJ2-7; TCRdb's D call, TRBD1, is unchecked because there is no DNA. CDR1 and CDR2 (germline): SGHAT, FQNNGV. The CDR3 loop spans 14 amino acids. The CDR3 is CASSSWTGDDEQYF.

The chain employs TRBV20-1 and TRBJ1-5; the D gene TCRdb calls, TRBD1, cannot be checked with no DNA. This CDR3 has 14 residues. Germline V gene sequence: CDR1 DFQATT, CDR2 SNEGSKA (reference sequence). The CDR3 reads CSAPLGEVNQPQHF.

The chain carries TRBV5-1 and TRBJ2-1; TCRdb calls TRBD1, which cannot be checked without DNA. The V gene's germline CDR1 is SGHRS and CDR2 YFSETQ. The length of the CDR3 is 19 residues. This CDR3 reads CASSLNGPGRSSSYNEQFF.

The rearrangement uses TRBV4-1 and TRBJ2-7; TCRdb selects TRBD1, and the lack of DNA leaves this call unchecked. Germline V gene lookup returns CDR1 MGHRA and CDR2 YSYEKL. The length of the CDR3 is 15 residues. The CDR3 sequence: CASSIRTHGAYEQYF.

The chain links TRBV20-1 to TRBJ2-3; the TCRdb call, TRBD1, lacks DNA for checking. CDR3 length equals 15 residues. CDR1 is DFQATT, CDR2 SNEGSKA, per germline (reference sequence). Here the CDR3 reads CSARVGPLSRDTQYF.